This entry features one T cell receptor beta chain sequence. V lost 0 bases and J lost 0, with 9 bases in between. This CDR3 has 15 residues. The germline gives CDR1 SGDLS, CDR2 YYNGEE. Per the original data handling: Reference gene primer amplification in the assay estimated nucleated cell counts. Measured with immunoSEQ multiplex PCR; TCRdb has only the in-frame clones, and not every one. V and J calls and clone size are those listed in that table; D and trimming were worked out from the DNA. In the table there are about 220,000 clones, around 82% of which are singletons. This sample was taken from a study of blood T cell repertoires in COVID-19. In the study overall: Italy, Spain and the United States were the sources of the convalescent and acute COVID-19 samples. Sample material is recorded as cDNA or gDNA derived from T cells, B-cell-depleted T cells, or PBMCs.

The source of this sequence is a human donor in a cohort sampled during active COVID-19. The V and J genes are TRBV9 and TRBJ2-5, with D perhaps matching TRBD1 (6 bases). Specimen: peripheral blood. The CDR3 sequence: CASSVAGQYQETQYF. The CDR3 DNA sequence: TGTGCCAGCAGCGTAGCGGGACAATACCAAGAGACCCAGTACTTC.